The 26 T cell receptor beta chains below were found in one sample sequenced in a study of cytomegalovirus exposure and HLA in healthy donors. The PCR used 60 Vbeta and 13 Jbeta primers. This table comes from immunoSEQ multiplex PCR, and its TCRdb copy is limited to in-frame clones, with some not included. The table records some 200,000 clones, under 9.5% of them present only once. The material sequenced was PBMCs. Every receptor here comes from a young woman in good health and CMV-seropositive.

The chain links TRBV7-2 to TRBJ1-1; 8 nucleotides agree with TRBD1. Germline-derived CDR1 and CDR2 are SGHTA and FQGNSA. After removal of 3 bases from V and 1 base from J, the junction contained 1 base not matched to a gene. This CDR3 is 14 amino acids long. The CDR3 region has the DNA TGTGCCAGCAGCTTCGACAGGGGGAACACTGAAGCTTTCTTT. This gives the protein CASSFDRGNTEAFF.

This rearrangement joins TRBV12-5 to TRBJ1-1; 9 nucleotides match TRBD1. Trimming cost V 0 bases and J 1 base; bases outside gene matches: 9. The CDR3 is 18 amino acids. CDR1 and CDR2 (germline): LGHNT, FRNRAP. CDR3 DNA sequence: TGTGCTAGTGGTTTGGTAATGGGGACAGGGAGATCGAACACTGAAGCTTTCTTT. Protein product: CASGLVMGTGRSNTEAFF.

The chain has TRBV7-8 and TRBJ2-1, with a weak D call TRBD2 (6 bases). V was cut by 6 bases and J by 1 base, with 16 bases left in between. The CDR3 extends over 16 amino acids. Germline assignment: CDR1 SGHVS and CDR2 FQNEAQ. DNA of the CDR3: TGTGCCAGCAGTCAGTCGACTGGAGGGTCCTACAATGAGCAGTTCTTC. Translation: CASSQSTGGSYNEQFF. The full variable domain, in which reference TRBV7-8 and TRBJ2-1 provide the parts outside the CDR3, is GAGVSQSPRYKVAKRGQDVALRCDPISGHVSLFWYQQALGQGPEFLTYFQNEAQLDKSGLPSDRFFAERPEGSVSTLKIQRTQQEDSAVYLCASSQSTGGSYNEQFFGPGTRLTVL.

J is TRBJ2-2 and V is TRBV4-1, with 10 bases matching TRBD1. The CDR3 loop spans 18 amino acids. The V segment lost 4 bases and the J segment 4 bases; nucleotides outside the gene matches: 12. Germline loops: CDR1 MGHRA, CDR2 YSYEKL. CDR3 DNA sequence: TGCGCCAGCAGCCCGAACCCGGGACAGGGGTTTCGCACCGGGGAGCTGTTTTTT. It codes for CASSPNPGQGFRTGELFF.

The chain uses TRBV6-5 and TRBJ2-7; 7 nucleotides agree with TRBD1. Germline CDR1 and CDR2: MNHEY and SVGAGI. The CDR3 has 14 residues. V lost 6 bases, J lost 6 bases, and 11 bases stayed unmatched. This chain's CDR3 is CASSTGDELGEQYF. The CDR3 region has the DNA TGTGCCAGCAGCACAGGGGATGAACTAGGCGAGCAGTACTTC.

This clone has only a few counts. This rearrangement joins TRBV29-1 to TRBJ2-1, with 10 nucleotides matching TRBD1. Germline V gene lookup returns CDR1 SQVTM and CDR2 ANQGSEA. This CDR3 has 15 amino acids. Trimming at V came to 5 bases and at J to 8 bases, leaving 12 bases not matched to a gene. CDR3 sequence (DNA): TGCAGCGTTCCCGGACAGGGGGTTTATGTGGATGAGCAGTTCTTC. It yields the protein CSVPGQGVYVDEQFF.

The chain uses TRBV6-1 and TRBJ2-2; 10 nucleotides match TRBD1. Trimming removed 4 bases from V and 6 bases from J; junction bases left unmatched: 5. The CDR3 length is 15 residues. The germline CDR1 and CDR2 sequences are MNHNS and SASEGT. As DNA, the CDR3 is TGTGCCAGCAGTGGAAGACAGGGGGCGGCCGGGGAGCTGTTTTTT. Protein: CASSGRQGAAGELFF.

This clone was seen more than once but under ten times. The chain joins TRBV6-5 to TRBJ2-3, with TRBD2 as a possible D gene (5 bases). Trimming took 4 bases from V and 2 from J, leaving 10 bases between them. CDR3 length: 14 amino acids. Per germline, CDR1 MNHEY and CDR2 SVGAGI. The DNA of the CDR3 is TGTGCCAGCAGTTCTTTCGGGGTCACAGATACGCAGTATTTT. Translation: CASSSFGVTDTQYF.

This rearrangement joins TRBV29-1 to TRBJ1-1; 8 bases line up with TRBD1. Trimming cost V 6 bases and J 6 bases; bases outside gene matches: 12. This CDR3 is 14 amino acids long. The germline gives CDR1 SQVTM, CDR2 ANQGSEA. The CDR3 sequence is CSVPQLGQGPEAFF. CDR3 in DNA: TGCAGCGTACCCCAACTTGGACAGGGTCCTGAAGCTTTCTTT.

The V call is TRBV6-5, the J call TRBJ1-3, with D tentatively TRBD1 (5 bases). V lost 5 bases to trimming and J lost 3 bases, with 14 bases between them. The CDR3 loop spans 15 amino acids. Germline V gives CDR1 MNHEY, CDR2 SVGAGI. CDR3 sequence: CASSHDSFSGNTIYF. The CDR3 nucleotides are TGTGCCAGCAGTCACGACAGTTTCAGTGGAAACACCATATATTTT.

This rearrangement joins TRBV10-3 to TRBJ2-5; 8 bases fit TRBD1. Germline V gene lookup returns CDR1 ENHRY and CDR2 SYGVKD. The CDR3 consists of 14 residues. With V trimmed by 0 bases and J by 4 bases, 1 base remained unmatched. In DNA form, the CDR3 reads TGTGCCATCAGTGAGTCGACAGGGGTAGAGACCCAGTACTTC. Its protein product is CAISESTGVETQYF.

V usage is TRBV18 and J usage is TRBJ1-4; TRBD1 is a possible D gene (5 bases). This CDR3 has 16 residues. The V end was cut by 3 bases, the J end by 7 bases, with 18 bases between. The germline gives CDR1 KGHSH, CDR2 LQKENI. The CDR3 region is CASSPRTGYQGEKLFF. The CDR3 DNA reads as TGTGCCAGCTCACCGCGCACAGGTTACCAGGGTGAAAAACTGTTTTTT.

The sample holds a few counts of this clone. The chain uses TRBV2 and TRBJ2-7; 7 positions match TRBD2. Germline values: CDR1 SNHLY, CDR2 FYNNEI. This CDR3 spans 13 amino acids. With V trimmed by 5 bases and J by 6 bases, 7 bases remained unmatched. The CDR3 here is CASSPETGGEQYF. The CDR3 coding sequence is TGTGCCAGCAGTCCCGAGACGGGGGGCGAGCAGTACTTC.

The CDR3 coding sequence is TGTGCCAGCAGTGAATTTTCGGGACAGGGGAACACTGAAGCTTTCTTT. The encoded protein is CASSEFSGQGNTEAFF. The chain is built from TRBV2 and TRBJ1-1, with 9 bases fitting TRBD1. This CDR3 spans 16 amino acids. V was pared by 2 bases and J by 1 base, with 5 bases of the junction left unmatched. CDR1 and CDR2 (germline): SNHLY, FYNNEI.

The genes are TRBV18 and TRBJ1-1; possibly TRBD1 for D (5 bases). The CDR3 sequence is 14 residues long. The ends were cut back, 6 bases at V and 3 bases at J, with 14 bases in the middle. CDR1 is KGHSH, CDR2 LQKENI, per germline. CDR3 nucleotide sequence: TGTGCCAGCTCTCCTCAGGGTGGGGACACTGAAGCTTTCTTT. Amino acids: CASSPQGGDTEAFF.

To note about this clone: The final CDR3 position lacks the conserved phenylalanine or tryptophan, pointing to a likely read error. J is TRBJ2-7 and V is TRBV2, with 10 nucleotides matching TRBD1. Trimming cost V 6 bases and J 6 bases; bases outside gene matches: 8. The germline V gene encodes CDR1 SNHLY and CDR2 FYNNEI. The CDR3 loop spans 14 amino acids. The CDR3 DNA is TGTGCCAGCAGGGTGCGGGGGACAGGGGCCGAGCAGTACTCC. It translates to CASRVRGTGAEQYS.

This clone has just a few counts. The CDR3 DNA sequence: TGTGCCAGCAGCCTGACAGCGAGCTCTGGAAACACCATATATTTT. Its protein is CASSLTASSGNTIYF. V and J are TRBV5-4 and TRBJ1-3; the D gene is possibly TRBD1 (5 bases). Germline CDR1 and CDR2: SGHNT and YYREEE (reference sequence). The CDR3 spans 15 residues. V was cut by 4 bases and J by 0 bases, with 11 bases left in between.

DNA for the CDR3: TGTGCCAGCAGCTCCCCGGAGACAGGGGGAGAGACCCAGTACTTC. Translation gives CASSSPETGGETQYF. The chain joins TRBV5-4 to TRBJ2-5; 9 bases map to TRBD1. This CDR3 is built from 15 residues. Trimming cost V 3 bases and J 4 bases; bases outside gene matches: 7. CDR1 and CDR2 from the germline V gene are SGHNT and YYREEE (reference sequence).

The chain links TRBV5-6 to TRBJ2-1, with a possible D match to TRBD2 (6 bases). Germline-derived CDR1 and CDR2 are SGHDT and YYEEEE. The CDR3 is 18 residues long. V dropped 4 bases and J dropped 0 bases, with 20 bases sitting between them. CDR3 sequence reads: CASSGGLRSQSSYNEQFF. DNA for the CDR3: TGTGCCAGCAGCGGGGGGTTGCGTTCACAGAGCTCCTACAATGAGCAGTTCTTC.

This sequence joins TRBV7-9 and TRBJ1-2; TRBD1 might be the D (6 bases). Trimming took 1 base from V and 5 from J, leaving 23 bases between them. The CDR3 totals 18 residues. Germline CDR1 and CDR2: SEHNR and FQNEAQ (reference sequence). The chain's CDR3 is CASSLEGQPRGAEYGYTF. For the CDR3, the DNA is TGTGCCAGCAGCTTAGAGGGGCAACCCAGGGGAGCTGAGTATGGCTACACCTTC.

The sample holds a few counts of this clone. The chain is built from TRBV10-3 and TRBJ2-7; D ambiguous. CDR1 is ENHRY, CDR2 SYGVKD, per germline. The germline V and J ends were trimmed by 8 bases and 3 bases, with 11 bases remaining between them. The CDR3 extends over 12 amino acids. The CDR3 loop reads CAIGVTNYEQYF. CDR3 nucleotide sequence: TGTGCCATCGGAGTCACGAACTACGAGCAGTACTTC.

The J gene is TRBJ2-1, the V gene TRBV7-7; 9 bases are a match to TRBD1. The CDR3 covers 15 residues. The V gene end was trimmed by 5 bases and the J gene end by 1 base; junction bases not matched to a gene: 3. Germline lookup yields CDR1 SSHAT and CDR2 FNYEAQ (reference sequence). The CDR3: CASSLGTGSYNEQFF. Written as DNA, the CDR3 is TGTGCCAGCAGCCTCGGGACAGGGTCCTACAATGAGCAGTTCTTC.

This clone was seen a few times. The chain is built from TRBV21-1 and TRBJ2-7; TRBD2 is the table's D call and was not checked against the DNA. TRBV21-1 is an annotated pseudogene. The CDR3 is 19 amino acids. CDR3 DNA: TGTGCCAGCAGCAAAGCCATGGGACTAGCGGGAGGGCCCGGTTGGGAGCAGTACTTC. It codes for CASSKAMGLAGGPGWEQYF.

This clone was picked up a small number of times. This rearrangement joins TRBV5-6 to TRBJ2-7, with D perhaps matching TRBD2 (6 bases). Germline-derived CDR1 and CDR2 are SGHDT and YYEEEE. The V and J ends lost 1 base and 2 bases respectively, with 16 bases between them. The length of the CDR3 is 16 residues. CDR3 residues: CASSLWGTRGTYEQYF. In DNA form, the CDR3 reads TGTGCCAGCAGCTTGTGGGGGACTCGCGGGACCTACGAGCAGTACTTC.

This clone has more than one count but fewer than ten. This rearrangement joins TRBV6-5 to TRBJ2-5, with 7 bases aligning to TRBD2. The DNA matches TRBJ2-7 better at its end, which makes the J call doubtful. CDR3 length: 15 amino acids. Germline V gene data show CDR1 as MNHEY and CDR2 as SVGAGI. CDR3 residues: CASSMGGGSSYEQYF. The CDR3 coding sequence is TGTGCCAGCAGTATGGGGGGAGGGAGCTCCTACGAGCAGTACTTC.

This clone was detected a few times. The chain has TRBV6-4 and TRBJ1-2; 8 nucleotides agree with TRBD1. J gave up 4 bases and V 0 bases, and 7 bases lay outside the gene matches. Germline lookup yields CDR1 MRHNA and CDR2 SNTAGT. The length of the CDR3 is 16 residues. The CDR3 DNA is TGTGCCAGCAGTGACTCTCTTGGCAGGGGGCCCTATGGCTACACCTTC. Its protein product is CASSDSLGRGPYGYTF.